The 7 T cell receptor beta chains presented below share a single source sample, sequenced in a study of shared T cell receptors in the human thymus. Sequencing used immunoSEQ multiplex PCR; TCRdb keeps in-frame clones, though not all of them. Of hundreds of thousands of clones listed, about 87% are singletons. These sequences were also reported in another study, on human thymus T cells.

Input material: thymocytes. The receptors were gathered from a boy less than two years old with a congenital heart defect.

This sequence joins TRBV5-1 and TRBJ1-4; TRBD1 matches 9 bases. Trimming at V came to 1 base and at J to 7 bases, leaving 5 bases not matched to a gene. The germline gives CDR1 SGHRS, CDR2 YFSETQ. The CDR3 length is 15 residues. This CDR3 is CASSLSGTGPEKLFF. CDR3 coding DNA: TGCGCCAGCAGCTTGTCCGGGACAGGGCCTGAAAAACTGTTTTTT.

V usage is TRBV14 and J usage is TRBJ1-1; the D gene is possibly TRBD1 (6 bases). Germline CDR1 reads SGHDN; CDR2 reads FVKESK. The CDR3 runs to 17 residues. The V and J ends lost 1 base and 7 bases respectively, with 22 bases between them. For the CDR3, the DNA is TGTGCCAGCAGCCAAGCTCTCCTACGGCCGACAGGAAGTGAAGCTTTCTTT. Protein: CASSQALLRPTGSEAFF.

The chain uses TRBV7-3 and TRBJ2-3; 8 bases map to TRBD1. The germline V gene has CDR1 SGHTA and CDR2 FQGTGA. V lost 4 bases to trimming and J lost 1 base; unmatched junction nucleotides: 7. This CDR3 comprises 16 residues. CDR3 loop: CASSYEQGVGTDTQYF. The CDR3, as DNA: TGTGCCAGCAGCTACGAACAGGGGGTCGGCACAGATACGCAGTATTTT.

The chain has TRBV5-5 and TRBJ1-1, with D uncertain. CDR3 size: 15 residues. The germline V gene encodes CDR1 SGHKS and CDR2 YYEKEE (reference sequence). Trimming removed 3 bases at V and 1 base at J, with 13 bases between. CDR3 sequence: CASSSWRQKNTEAFF. CDR3 in DNA: TGTGCCAGCAGCTCCTGGCGGCAGAAGAACACTGAAGCTTTCTTT.

The chain employs TRBV19 and TRBJ1-1, with TRBD1 as a possible D gene (6 bases). V lost 8 bases to trimming and J lost 1 base, with 14 bases between them. Looked up from germline, CDR1 is LNHDA and CDR2 is SQIVND (reference sequence). The CDR3 spans 14 residues. CDR3: CASWTARGNTEAFF. As DNA, the CDR3 is TGTGCCAGTTGGACAGCTAGGGGGAACACTGAAGCTTTCTTT.

The chain carries TRBV2 and TRBJ2-1; 11 bases line up with TRBD2. The CDR3 is 16 amino acids. From germline, CDR1 is SNHLY and CDR2 FYNNEI. Losses at the gene ends were 6 bases for V and 10 bases for J; bases not matched to a gene: 14. CDR3 protein: CASRLTGTSGEREQFF. CDR3 DNA sequence: TGTGCCAGCAGATTGACCGGGACTAGCGGTGAGAGGGAGCAGTTCTTC.

This chain joins TRBV5-4 and TRBJ2-7; TRBD1 matches 9 bases. The length of the CDR3 is 14 residues. Germline CDR1 reads SGHNT; CDR2 reads YYREEE (reference sequence). The J segment lost 0 bases and the V segment lost 4 bases, leaving 2 bases of the junction unmatched. DNA for the CDR3: TGTGCCAGCAGCCGGGACAGGGACTCCTACGAGCAGTACTTC. Protein product: CASSRDRDSYEQYF.